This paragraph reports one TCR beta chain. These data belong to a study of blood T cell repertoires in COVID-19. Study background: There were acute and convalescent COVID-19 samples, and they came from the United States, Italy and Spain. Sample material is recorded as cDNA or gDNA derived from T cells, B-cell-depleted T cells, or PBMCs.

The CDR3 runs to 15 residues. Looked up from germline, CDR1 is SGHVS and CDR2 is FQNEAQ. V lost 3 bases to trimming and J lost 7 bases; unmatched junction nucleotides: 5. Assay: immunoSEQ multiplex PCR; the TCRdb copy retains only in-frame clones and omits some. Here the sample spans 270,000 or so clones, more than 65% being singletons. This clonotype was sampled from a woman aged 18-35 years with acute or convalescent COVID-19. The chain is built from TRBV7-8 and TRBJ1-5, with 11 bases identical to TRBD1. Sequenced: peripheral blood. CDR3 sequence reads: CASSLDRGRGQPQHF. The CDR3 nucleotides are TGTGCCAGCAGCTTGGACAGGGGGCGAGGACAGCCCCAGCATTTT.